This T cell receptor beta chain emerged from a study of persistence of HIV-infected CD4 T cells. This was the immunoSEQ version 4 assay in survey mode. Produced via immunoSEQ multiplex PCR; TCRdb's table is partial and in-frame only. The table includes more than 25,000 clones, around four fifths detected once. Cells were stimulated with CMV-infected fibroblast lysates at 8 to 10 ug/mL. Sorted nonresponding memory CD4+ T cells were CD40L-negative, CD69-negative, CD45RO-high. A note on this clone: Antigen: not known.

CDR3 length: 13 residues. Trimming shortened V by 6 bases and J by 0 bases, and 9 bases separated the two germline ends. The chain employs TRBV12-3 or TRBV12-4 and TRBJ2-7; D gene unclear. The TCR originated in an adult woman with HIV who was CMV-seropositive. This material consisted of CD4+ T cells sorted from PBMCs after roughly 20-hour stimulation, taken from a patient who received antiretroviral therapy. This CDR3 reads CASSRTDSYEQYF. In DNA form, the CDR3 reads TGTGCCAGCAGCCGGACGGACTCCTACGAGCAGTACTTC.